The TCR beta chain described here comes from a study of blood T cell repertoires in COVID-19. Overall study: The United States, Italy and Spain supplied acute and convalescent COVID-19 samples. PBMCs, B-cell-depleted T cells, or T cells provided the cDNA or gDNA that made up the material.

V was pared by 3 bases and J by 2 bases, with 7 bases of the junction left unmatched. Germline loops: CDR1 SGDLS, CDR2 YYNGEE. CDR3 length equals 16 residues. In the original workflow: Reference gene primer amplification gave nucleated cell count estimates. This table comes from immunoSEQ multiplex PCR, and its TCRdb copy is limited to in-frame clones, with some not included. The V and J calls and the clone size are those of that table, but D and trimming were determined from the DNA. The sample includes more than 90,000 clones, around nine tenths of them seen just once. Recruited during active infection, patients (from Seattle) were subsequently followed longitudinally.

J is TRBJ2-2 and V is TRBV9; 7 bases align to TRBD1. The sequence came from a woman aged 55-75 years with COVID-19, enrolled during active disease. Sequenced sample: peripheral blood. CDR3 loop: CASSAGQLFNTGELFF. In nucleotides, the CDR3 is TGTGCCAGCAGCGCGGGACAGCTCTTTAACACCGGGGAGCTGTTTTTT. The full variable domain, rest sourced from reference TRBV9 and TRBJ2-2, is DSGVTQTPKHLITATGQRVTLRCSPRSGDLSVYWYQQSLDQGLQFLIQYYNGEERAKGNILERFSAQQFPDLHSELNLSSLELGDSALYFCASSAGQLFNTGELFFGEGSRLTVL.